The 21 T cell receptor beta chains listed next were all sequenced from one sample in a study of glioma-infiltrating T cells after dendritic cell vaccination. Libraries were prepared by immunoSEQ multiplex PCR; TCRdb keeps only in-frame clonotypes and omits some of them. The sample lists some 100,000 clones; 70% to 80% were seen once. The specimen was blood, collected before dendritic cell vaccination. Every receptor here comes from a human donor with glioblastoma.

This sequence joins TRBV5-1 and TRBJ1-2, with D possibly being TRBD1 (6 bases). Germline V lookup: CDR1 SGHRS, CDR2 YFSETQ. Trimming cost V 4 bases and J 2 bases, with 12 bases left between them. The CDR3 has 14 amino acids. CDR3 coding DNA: TGCGCCAGCAGCCCCCTTGGGACAAACTATGGCTACACCTTC. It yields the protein CASSPLGTNYGYTF.

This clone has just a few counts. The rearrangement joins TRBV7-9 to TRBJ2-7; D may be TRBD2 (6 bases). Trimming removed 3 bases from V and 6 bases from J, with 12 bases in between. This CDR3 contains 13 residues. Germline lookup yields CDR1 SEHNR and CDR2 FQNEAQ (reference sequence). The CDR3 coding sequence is TGTGCCAGCAGCTTGCTTGGGGGGAGCGAGCAGTACTTC. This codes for CASSLLGGSEQYF.

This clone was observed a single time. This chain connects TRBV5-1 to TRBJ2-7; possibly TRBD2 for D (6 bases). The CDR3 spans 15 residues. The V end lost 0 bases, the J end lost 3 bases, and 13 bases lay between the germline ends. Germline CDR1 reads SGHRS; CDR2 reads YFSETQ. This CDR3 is CASSLGQRAHYEQYF. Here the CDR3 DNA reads TGCGCCAGCAGCTTGGGCCAGCGGGCCCACTACGAGCAGTACTTC.

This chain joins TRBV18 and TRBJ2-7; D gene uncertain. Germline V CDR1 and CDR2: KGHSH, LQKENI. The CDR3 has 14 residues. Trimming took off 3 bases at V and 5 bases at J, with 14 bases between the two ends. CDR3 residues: CASSPLFPPHEQYF. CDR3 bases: TGTGCCAGCTCACCGTTGTTTCCCCCTCACGAGCAGTACTTC.

CDR3 coding DNA: TGTGCCAGCAGTTCCGCACAGGGGGCCACCACTGAAGCTTTCTTT. It codes for CASSSAQGATTEAFF. The chain has TRBV28 and TRBJ1-1; the match to TRBD1 covers 9 bases. Germline lookup yields CDR1 MDHEN and CDR2 SYDVKM. Germline trimming cut 4 bases from V and 4 bases from J; bases unmatched to any gene: 7. The length of the CDR3 is 15 residues.

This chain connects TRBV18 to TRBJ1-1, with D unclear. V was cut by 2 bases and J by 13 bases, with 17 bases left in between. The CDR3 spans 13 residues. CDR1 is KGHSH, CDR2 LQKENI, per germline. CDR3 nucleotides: TGTGCCAGCTCACCAGTCGTAGAGTCAACGGTTTTCTTT. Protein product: CASSPVVESTVFF.

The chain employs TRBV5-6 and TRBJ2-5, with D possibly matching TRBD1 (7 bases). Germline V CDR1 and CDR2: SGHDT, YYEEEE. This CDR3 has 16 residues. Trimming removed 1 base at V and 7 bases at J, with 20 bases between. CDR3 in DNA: TGTGCCAGCAGCTTGTGGAGGGGGCGCTTTGTGGTGACCCAGTACTTC. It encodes CASSLWRGRFVVTQYF.

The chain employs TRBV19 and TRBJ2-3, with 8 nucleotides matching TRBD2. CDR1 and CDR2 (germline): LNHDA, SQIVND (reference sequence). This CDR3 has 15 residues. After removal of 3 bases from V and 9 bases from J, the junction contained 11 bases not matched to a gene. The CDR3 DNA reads TGTGCCAGTAGTATCTTAGCGGGATTTAGCGGGACGCAGTATTTT. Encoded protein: CASSILAGFSGTQYF.

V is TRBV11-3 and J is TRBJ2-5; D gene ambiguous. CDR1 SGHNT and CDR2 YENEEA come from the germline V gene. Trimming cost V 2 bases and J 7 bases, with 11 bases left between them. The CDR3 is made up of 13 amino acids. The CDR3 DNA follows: TGTGCCAGCAGCTTATATCCCTCCGGGACCCAGTACTTC. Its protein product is CASSLYPSGTQYF.

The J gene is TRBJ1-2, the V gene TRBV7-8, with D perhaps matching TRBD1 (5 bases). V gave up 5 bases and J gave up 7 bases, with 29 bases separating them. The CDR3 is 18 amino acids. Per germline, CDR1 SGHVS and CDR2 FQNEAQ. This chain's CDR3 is CASSRNVVGGTLGFGYTF. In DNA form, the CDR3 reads TGTGCCAGCAGCCGGAATGTGGTTGGGGGGACGTTGGGCTTTGGCTACACCTTC.

This chain's CDR3 is CASSIGQHGYTF. DNA for the CDR3: TGTGCCAGTAGTATTGGGCAGCATGGCTACACCTTC. This chain connects TRBV19 to TRBJ1-2; D ambiguous. The CDR3 has 12 residues. The ends were cut back, 3 bases at V and 6 bases at J, with 8 bases in the middle. CDR1 is LNHDA, CDR2 SQIVND, per germline (reference sequence).

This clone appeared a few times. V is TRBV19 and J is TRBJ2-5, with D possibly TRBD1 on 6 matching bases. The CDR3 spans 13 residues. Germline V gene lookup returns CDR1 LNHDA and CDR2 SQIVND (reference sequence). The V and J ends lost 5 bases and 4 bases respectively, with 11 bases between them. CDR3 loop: CASSQGSSETQYF. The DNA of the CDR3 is TGTGCCAGTAGTCAGGGGTCTTCAGAGACCCAGTACTTC.

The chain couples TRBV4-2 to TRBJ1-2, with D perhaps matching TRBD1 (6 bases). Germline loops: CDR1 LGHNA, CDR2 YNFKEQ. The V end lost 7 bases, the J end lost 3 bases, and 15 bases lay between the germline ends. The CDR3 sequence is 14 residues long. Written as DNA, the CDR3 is TGTGCCAGCACTAAGGGGGACGCGGACTATGGCTACACCTTC. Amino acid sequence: CASTKGDADYGYTF.

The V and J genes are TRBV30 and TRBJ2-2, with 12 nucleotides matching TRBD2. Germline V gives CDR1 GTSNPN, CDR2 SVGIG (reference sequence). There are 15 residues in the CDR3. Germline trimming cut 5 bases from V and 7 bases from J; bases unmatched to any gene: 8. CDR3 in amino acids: CAWELAGGIGGELFF. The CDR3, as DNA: TGTGCCTGGGAACTAGCGGGGGGCATCGGCGGGGAGCTGTTTTTT.

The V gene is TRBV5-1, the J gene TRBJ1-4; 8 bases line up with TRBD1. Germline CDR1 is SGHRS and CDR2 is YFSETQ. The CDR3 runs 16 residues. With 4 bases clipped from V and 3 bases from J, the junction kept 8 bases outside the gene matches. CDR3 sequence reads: CASSHGQGLSNEKLFF. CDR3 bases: TGCGCCAGCAGCCACGGACAGGGATTGTCTAATGAAAAACTGTTTTTT.

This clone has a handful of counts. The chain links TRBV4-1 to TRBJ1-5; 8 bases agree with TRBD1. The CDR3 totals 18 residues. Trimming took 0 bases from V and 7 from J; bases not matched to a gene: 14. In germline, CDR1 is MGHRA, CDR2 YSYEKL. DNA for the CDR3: TGCGCCAGCAGCCAAGATCTCGGACAGGGAGTAGTACGGCAGCCCCAGCATTTT. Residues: CASSQDLGQGVVRQPQHF.

CDR3 bases: TGTGCCTGGAGTGTAAGAGGTCACGGTGAAAAACTGTTTTTT. Translated, it gives CAWSVRGHGEKLFF. The J gene is TRBJ1-4, the V gene TRBV30; D remains unclear. Trimming took off 0 bases at V and 7 bases at J, with 12 bases between the two ends. The V gene's germline CDR1 is GTSNPN and CDR2 SVGIG (reference sequence). The CDR3 has 14 residues.

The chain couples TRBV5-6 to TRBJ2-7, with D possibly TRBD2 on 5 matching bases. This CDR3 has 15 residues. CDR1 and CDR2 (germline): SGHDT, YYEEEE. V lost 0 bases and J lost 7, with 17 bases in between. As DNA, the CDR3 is TGTGCCAGCAGCTTGGCAGGAGGTGTTTTTAATGAGCAGTACTTC. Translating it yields CASSLAGGVFNEQYF.

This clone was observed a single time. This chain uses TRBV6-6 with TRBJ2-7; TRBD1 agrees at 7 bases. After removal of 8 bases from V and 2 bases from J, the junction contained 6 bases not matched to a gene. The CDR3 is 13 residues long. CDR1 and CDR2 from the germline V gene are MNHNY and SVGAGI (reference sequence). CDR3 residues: CASGKTGTYEQYF. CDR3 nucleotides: TGTGCCAGCGGGAAGACAGGGACCTACGAGCAGTACTTC.

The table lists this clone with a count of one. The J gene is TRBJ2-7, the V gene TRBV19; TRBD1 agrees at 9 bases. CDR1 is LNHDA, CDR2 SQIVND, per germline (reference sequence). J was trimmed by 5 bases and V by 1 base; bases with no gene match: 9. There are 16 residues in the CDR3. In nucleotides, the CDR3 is TGTGCCAGTAGTATAGTTAGTGGGACAGGGTCCCACGAGCAGTACTTC. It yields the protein CASSIVSGTGSHEQYF.

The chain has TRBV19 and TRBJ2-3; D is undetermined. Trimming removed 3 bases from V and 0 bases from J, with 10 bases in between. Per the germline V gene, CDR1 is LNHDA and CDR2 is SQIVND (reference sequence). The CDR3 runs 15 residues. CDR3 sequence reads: CASSILGTSTDTQYF. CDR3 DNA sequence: TGTGCCAGTAGTATCTTGGGCACTAGCACAGATACGCAGTATTTT. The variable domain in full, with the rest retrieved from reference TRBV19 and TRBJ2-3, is DGGITQSPKYLFRKEGQNVTLSCEQNLNHDAMYWYRQDPGQGLRLIYYSQIVNDFQKGDIAEGYSVSREKKESFPLTVTSAQKNPTAFYLCASSILGTSTDTQYFGPGTRLTVL.